This TCR beta chain was found in a study of control samples from healthy donors and cancer patients. Sequenced by immunoSEQ multiplex PCR; TCRdb stores in-frame clones only, minus some. The table shows roughly 370,000 clones, with about nine tenths occurring only once. V lost 3 bases and J 5 bases, leaving 13 bases between the germline ends. CDR3 length: 13 residues. The V gene's germline CDR1 is GTSNPN and CDR2 SVGIG (reference sequence). About this clone itself: Different DNA sequences within this sample yield the same CDR3.

This clonotype was obtained from a man aged 40-49 years with head and neck cancer. The source material was PBMCs. The chain recombines TRBV30 with TRBJ1-1, with TRBD1 as a possible D gene (5 bases). CDR3 DNA: TGTGCCTGGAGCCTCCAGGGAGGGACTGAAGCTTTCTTT. Protein product: CAWSLQGGTEAFF. The whole variable domain, remainder taken from reference TRBV30 and TRBJ1-1, is SQTIHQWPATLVQPVGSPLSLECTVEGTSNPNLYWYRQAAGRGLQLLFYSVGIGQISSEVPQNLSASRPQDRQFILSSKKLLLSDSGFYLCAWSLQGGTEAFFGQGTRLTVV.